This T cell receptor beta chain is from a study of CD8+CD57+ T cells in acquired aplastic anemia. Study context: Average DNA yield from sorted CD4+ and CD8+ cells was around 3.2 ug. General study points: Shared by patients and controls, 25 to 30 CD8+ CDR3s were abundant in patients. Patients did not significantly differ from controls in CD8+ Simpson's diversity.

The CDR3 sequence is 14 residues long. The germline gives CDR1 SQVTM, CDR2 ANQGSEA. V lost 4 bases and J lost 2; bases outside the gene matches: 8. This clonotype was seen a few times. Its antigen is not known. The use of genomic DNA as template underpinned the TCR beta VDJ and CDR3 profiling. TCRdb fed the reads into MiXCR, producing one record per CDR3 protein. The sample shows approximately 99,000 distinct CDR3 sequences, around 50% of them seen only once. Sequenced material: sorted CD4+, CD8+, or CD8+CD57+ T cells (not recorded which) from PBMCs. This rearrangement joins TRBV29-1 to TRBJ2-7; TRBD1 agrees at 7 bases. The sequence was obtained from a human donor in good health, serving as a control. The CDR3 sequence is CSVVEDRIPYEQYF. The CDR3 coding sequence is TGCAGCGTTGTCGAGGACAGGATCCCCTACGAGCAGTACTTC.